One sample yielded the 10 T cell receptor beta chains listed below, sequenced in a study of glioma-infiltrating T cells after dendritic cell vaccination. The repertoire was sequenced with immunoSEQ multiplex PCR; TCRdb's copy has only in-frame clones and lacks some. The sample holds 65,000 or so clones, around nine tenths seen once. The time point was: after dendritic cell vaccination, including at tumor progression/relapse. Sequenced here: blood, sampled after dendritic cell vaccination. The receptors come from a human donor with glioblastoma.

V usage is TRBV6-5 and J usage is TRBJ2-2, with TRBD2 as a possible D gene (6 bases). Germline assignment: CDR1 MNHEY and CDR2 SVGAGI. V lost 8 bases and J 4 bases, leaving 17 bases between the germline ends. This CDR3 contains 15 residues. The CDR3 region has the DNA TGTGCCAGCGGAATTGGGGGACTCCTCACCGGGGAGCTGTTTTTT. Translated: CASGIGGLLTGELFF.

This rearrangement joins TRBV7-2 to TRBJ1-1, with 7 bases matching TRBD1. Germline-derived CDR1 and CDR2 are SGHTA and FQGNSA. V lost 5 bases and J lost 0; bases outside the gene matches: 9. The CDR3 extends over 16 amino acids. The CDR3 loop is CASSLYRGSVNTEAFF. The CDR3 bases are TGTGCCAGCAGCCTATACAGGGGTTCTGTGAACACTGAAGCTTTCTTT. Based on the CDR3 plus reference TRBV7-2 and TRBJ1-1, the full variable domain is GAGVSQSPSNKVTEKGKDVELRCDPISGHTALYWYRQSLGQGLEFLIYFQGNSAPDKSGLPSDRFSAERTGGSVSTLTIQRTQQEDSAVYLCASSLYRGSVNTEAFFGQGTRLTVV.

The V gene is TRBV19, the J gene TRBJ2-2; 9 bases align to TRBD1. Germline V lookup: CDR1 LNHDA, CDR2 SQIVND (reference sequence). V shed 5 bases, J shed 5 bases, and the junction held 6 bases outside the gene matches. The CDR3 runs to 15 residues. The CDR3, as DNA: TGTGCCAGTAGTCAAGGGACAGGGTGGACCGGGGAGCTGTTTTTT. Protein product: CASSQGTGWTGELFF.

The chain couples TRBV6-5 to TRBJ1-1; 8 bases agree with TRBD1. The germline gives CDR1 MNHEY, CDR2 SVGAGI. There are 14 residues in the CDR3. Unmatched junction bases numbered 5, after V lost 6 bases and J lost 2 bases. The CDR3 reads CASRHDRGNTEAFF. For the CDR3, the DNA is TGTGCCAGCAGGCATGACAGGGGCAACACTGAAGCTTTCTTT.

The sample holds one count of this clone. The chain recombines TRBV21-1 with TRBJ2-2; the DNA was not compared with TRBD1, the D call given in the table. TRBV21-1 is designated a pseudogene. The CDR3 extends over 14 amino acids. The CDR3 sequence: CASSKEAGTGELFF. The CDR3 nucleotides read TGTGCCAGCAGCAAAGAGGCAGGCACCGGGGAGCTGTTTTTT.

The V gene is TRBV5-6, the J gene TRBJ2-7, with 9 bases identical to TRBD1. Per germline, CDR1 SGHDT and CDR2 YYEEEE. The CDR3 covers 15 residues. The junction had 5 bases not matched to a gene; V was cut back by 4 bases and J by 0 bases. CDR3 residues: CASSRDRDFSYEQYF. The CDR3 DNA is TGTGCCAGCAGCCGGGACAGGGACTTCTCCTACGAGCAGTACTTC.

A few counts support this clone. V and J are TRBV11-3 and TRBJ1-5; 8 bases align to TRBD1. From germline, CDR1 is SGHNT and CDR2 YENEEA. The CDR3 is made up of 15 amino acids. Trimming cost V 5 bases and J 5 bases; bases outside gene matches: 8. CDR3 in DNA: TGTGCCAGCAGCGATGGACAGGGAGGTTATCAGCCCCAGCATTTT. Protein product: CASSDGQGGYQPQHF.

This chain joins TRBV30 and TRBJ1-2, with 7 bases matching TRBD1. This CDR3 region has 14 residues. J gave up 2 bases and V 3 bases, and 6 bases lay outside the gene matches. Germline CDR1 GTSNPN, CDR2 SVGIG (reference sequence). CDR3 sequence (DNA): TGTGCCTGGAGGGGACAGCTAAAAAACTATGGCTACACCTTC. Translating it yields CAWRGQLKNYGYTF. The entire variable domain, with the rest obtained from reference TRBV30 and TRBJ1-2, is as follows: SQTIHQWPATLVQPVGSPLSLECTVEGTSNPNLYWYRQAAGRGLQLLFYSVGIGQISSEVPQNLSASRPQDRQFILSSKKLLLSDSGFYLCAWRGQLKNYGYTFGSGTRLTVV.

The genes are TRBV6-1 and TRBJ1-5; D might be TRBD1 (5 bases). This CDR3 contains 14 residues. Germline V gene lookup returns CDR1 MNHNS and CDR2 SASEGT. Trimming cost V 2 bases and J 5 bases, with 10 bases left between them. CDR3 amino acids: CASSEHGRDQPQHF. For the CDR3, the DNA is TGTGCCAGCAGTGAACATGGCAGGGATCAGCCCCAGCATTTT.

This chain uses TRBV7-9 with TRBJ2-3, with 10 bases lining up with TRBD2. The V segment lost 1 base and the J segment 5 bases; nucleotides outside the gene matches: 12. This CDR3 has 18 residues. CDR1 and CDR2 from the germline V gene are SEHNR and FQNEAQ (reference sequence). The DNA for the CDR3 is TGTGCCAGCAGCTTAGAGGAGGGTGCTAGCGGGAGCCGAGATACGCAGTATTTT. Amino acid sequence: CASSLEEGASGSRDTQYF.